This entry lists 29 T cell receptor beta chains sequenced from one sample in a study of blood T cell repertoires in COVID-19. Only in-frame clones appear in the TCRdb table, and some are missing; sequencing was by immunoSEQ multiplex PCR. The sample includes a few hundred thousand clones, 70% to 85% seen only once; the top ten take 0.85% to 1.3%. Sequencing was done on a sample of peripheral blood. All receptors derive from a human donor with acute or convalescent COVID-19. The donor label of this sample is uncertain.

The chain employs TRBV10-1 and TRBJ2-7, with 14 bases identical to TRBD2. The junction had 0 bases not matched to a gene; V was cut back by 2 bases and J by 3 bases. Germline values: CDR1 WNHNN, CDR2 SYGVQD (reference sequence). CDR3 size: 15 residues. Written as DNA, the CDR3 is TGCGCCAGCAGTGAGGGACTAGCGGGAGGCTACGAGCAGTACTTC. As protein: CASSEGLAGGYEQYF.

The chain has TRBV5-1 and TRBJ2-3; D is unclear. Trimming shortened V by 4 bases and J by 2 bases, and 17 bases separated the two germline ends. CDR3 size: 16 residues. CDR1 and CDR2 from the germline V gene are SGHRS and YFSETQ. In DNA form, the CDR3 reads TGCGCCAGCAGCCCCGGTAGTTCTACCTCCACAGATACGCAGTATTTT. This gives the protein CASSPGSSTSTDTQYF.

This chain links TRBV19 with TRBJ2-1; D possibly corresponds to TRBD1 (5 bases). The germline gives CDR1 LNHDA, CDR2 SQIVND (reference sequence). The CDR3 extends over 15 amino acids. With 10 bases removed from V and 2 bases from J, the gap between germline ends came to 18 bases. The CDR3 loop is CATTPRADPYNEQFF. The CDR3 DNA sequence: TGTGCCACCACACCCAGGGCCGACCCCTACAATGAGCAGTTCTTC. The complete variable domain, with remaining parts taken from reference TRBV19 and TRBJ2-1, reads DGGITQSPKYLFRKEGQNVTLSCEQNLNHDAMYWYRQDPGQGLRLIYYSQIVNDFQKGDIAEGYSVSREKKESFPLTVTSAQKNPTAFYLCATTPRADPYNEQFFGPGTRLTVL.

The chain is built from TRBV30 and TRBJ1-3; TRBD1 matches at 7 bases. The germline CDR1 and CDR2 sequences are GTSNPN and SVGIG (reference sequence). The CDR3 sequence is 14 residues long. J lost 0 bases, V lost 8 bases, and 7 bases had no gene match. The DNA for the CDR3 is TGTGCCCGAGGGGGCCCGAGCTCTGGAAACACCATATATTTT. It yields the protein CARGGPSSGNTIYF.

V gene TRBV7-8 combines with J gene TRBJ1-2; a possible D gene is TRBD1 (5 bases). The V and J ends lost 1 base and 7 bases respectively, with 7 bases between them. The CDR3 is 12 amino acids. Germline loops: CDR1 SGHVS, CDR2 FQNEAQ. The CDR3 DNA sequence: TGTGCCAGCAGCTTAGTGGACACTGGCTACACCTTC. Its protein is CASSLVDTGYTF.

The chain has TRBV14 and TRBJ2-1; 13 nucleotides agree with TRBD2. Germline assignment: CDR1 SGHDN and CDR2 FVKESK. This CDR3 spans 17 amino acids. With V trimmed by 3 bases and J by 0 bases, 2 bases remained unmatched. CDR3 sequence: CASSQGTSGNSYNEQFF. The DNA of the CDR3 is TGTGCCAGCAGCCAGGGGACTAGCGGGAACTCCTACAATGAGCAGTTCTTC.

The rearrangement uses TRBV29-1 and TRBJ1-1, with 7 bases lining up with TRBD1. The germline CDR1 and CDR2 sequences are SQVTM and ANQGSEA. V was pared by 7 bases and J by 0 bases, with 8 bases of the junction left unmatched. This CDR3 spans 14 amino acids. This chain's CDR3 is CSALTGRMNTEAFF. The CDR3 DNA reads TGCAGCGCTCTGACAGGGCGCATGAACACTGAAGCTTTCTTT.

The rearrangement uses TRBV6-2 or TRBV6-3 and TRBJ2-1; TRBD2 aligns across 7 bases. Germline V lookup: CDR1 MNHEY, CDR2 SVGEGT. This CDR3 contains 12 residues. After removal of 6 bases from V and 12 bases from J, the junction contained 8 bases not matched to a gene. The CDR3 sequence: CASSRWTSGQFF. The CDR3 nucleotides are TGTGCCAGCAGCCGCTGGACTAGTGGGCAGTTCTTC.

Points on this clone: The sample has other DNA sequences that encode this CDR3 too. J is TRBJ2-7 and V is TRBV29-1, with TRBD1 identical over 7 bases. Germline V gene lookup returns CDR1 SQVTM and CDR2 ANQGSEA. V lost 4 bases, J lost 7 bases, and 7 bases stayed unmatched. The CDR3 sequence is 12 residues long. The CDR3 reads CSVGDRVGEQYF. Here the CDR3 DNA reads TGCAGCGTTGGAGACAGGGTGGGGGAGCAGTACTTC.

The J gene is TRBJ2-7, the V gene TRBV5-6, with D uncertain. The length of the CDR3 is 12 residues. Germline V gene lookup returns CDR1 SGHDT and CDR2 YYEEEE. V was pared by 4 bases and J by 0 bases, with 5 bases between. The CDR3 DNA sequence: TGTGCCAGCAGCATGAGCTCCTACGAGCAGTACTTC. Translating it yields CASSMSSYEQYF.

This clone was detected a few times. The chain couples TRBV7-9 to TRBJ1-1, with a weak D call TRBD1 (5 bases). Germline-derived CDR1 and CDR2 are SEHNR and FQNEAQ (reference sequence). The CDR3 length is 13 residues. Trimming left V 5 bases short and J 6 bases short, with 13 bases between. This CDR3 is CASSTWTSAEAFF. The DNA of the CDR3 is TGTGCCAGCAGCACCTGGACATCCGCTGAAGCTTTCTTT.

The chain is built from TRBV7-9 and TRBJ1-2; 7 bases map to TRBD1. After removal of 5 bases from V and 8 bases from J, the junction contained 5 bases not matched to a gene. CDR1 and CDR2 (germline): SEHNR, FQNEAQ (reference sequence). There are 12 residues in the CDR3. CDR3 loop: CASSPTGAGYTF. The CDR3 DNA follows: TGTGCCAGCAGCCCAACAGGGGCGGGCTACACCTTC.

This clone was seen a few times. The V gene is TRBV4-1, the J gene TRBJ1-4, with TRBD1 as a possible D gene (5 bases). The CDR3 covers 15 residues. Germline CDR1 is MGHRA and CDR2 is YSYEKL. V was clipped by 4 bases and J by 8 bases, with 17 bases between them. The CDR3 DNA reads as TGCGCCAGCAGCCCGGCGGGGGTCATACGGGAAAAACTGTTTTTT. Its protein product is CASSPAGVIREKLFF.

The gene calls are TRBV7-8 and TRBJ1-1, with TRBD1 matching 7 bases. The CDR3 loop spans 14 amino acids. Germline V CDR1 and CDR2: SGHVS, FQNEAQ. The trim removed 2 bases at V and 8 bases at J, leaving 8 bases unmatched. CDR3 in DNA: TGTGCCAGCAGCTTAAGGACAGGTAGGAGAGAAGCTTTCTTT. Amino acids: CASSLRTGRREAFF. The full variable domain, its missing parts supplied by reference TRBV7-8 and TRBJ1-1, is GAGVSQSPRYKVAKRGQDVALRCDPISGHVSLFWYQQALGQGPEFLTYFQNEAQLDKSGLPSDRFFAERPEGSVSTLKIQRTQQEDSAVYLCASSLRTGRREAFFGQGTRLTVV.

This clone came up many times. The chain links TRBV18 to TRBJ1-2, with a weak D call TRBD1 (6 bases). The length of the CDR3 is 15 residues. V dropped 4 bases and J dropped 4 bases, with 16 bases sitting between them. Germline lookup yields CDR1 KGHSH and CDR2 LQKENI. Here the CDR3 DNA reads TGTGCCAGCTCACGACAGACAGGAGCTCTCTATGGCTACACCTTC. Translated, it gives CASSRQTGALYGYTF.

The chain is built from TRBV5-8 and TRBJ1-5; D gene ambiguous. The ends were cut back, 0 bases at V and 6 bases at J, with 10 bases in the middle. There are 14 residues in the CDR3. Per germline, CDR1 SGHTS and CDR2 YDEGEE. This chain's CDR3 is CASSLGRGSQPQHF. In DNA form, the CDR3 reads TGTGCCAGCAGCTTGGGTCGGGGAAGTCAGCCCCAGCATTTT.

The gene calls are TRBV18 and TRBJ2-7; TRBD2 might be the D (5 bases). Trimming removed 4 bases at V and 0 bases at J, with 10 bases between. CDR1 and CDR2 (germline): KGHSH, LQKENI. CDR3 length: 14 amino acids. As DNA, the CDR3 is TGTGCCAGCTCACGGGGTGGGAGCTCCTACGAGCAGTACTTC. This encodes CASSRGGSSYEQYF.

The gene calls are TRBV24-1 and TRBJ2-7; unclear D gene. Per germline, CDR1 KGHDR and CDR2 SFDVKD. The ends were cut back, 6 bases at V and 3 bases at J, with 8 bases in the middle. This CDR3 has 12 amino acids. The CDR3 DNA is TGTGCCACCAGTCAGAATAACTACGAGCAGTACTTC. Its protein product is CATSQNNYEQYF.

CDR3 residues: CASSFSTSGPFLNEQFF. CDR3 in DNA: TGTGCCAGCAGCTTTAGTACTAGCGGGCCTTTTCTCAATGAGCAGTTCTTC. The rearrangement joins TRBV7-8 to TRBJ2-1, with 9 bases that match TRBD2. Germline assignment: CDR1 SGHVS and CDR2 FQNEAQ. This CDR3 contains 17 residues. J was trimmed by 6 bases and V by 3 bases; bases with no gene match: 12.

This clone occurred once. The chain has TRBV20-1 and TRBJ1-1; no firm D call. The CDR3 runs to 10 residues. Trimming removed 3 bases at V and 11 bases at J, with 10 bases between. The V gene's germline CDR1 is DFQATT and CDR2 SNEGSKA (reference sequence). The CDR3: CSARREEAFF. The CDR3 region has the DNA TGCAGTGCTAGGAGGGAAGAGGCTTTCTTT.

CDR3 nucleotide sequence: TGCGCCAGCAGAACCGGGACTAGCGGGGATGATACGCAGTATTTT. As protein: CASRTGTSGDDTQYF. V usage is TRBV10-2 and J usage is TRBJ2-3; 13 bases align to TRBD2. The V gene's germline CDR1 is WSHSY and CDR2 SAAADI. The trim removed 6 bases at V and 6 bases at J, leaving 6 bases unmatched. CDR3 size: 15 residues.

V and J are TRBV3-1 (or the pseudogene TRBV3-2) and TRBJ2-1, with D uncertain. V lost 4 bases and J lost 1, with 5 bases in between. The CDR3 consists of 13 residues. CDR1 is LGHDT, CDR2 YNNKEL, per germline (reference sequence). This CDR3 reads CASSRQSYNEQFF. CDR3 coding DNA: TGTGCCAGCAGCCGACAATCCTACAATGAGCAGTTCTTC.

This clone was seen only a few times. CDR3 DNA: TGTGCCAGCAGCAGGGGTTTCGAGCAGTTCTTC. Its protein is CASSRGFEQFF. The chain combines TRBV12-3 or TRBV12-4 with TRBJ2-1, with D perhaps matching TRBD1 (6 bases). This CDR3 spans 11 amino acids. Trimming removed 6 bases at V and 10 bases at J, with 10 bases between.

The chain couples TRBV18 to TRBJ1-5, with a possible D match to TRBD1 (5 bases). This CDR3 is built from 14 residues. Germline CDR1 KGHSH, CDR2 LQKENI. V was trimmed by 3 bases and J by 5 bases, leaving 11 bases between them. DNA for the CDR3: TGTGCCAGCTCACCGAGACAGCTAGATCAGCCCCAGCATTTT. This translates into CASSPRQLDQPQHF.

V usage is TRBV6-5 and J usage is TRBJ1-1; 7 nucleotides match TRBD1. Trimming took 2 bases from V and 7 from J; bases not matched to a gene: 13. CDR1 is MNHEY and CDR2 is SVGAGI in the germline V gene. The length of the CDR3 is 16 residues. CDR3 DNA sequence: TGTGCCAGCAGTTACCTGACAGGGTTAAAGTACGGTGAAGCTTTCTTT. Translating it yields CASSYLTGLKYGEAFF.

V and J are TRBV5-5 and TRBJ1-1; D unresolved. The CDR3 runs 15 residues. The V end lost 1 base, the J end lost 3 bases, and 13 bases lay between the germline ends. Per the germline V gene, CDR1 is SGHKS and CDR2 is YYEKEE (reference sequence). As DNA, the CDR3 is TGTGCCAGCAGCTTGACCACAGTGGGAGACACTGAAGCTTTCTTT. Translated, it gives CASSLTTVGDTEAFF. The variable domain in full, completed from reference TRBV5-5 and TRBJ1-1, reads DAGVTQSPTHLIKTRGQQVTLRCSPISGHKSVSWYQQVLGQGPQFIFQYYEKEERGRGNFPDRFSARQFPNYSSELNVNALLLGDSALYLCASSLTTVGDTEAFFGQGTRLTVV.

The CDR3 protein is CASSLQSGNNQPQHF. CDR3 sequence (DNA): TGTGCCAGCAGTCTTCAGTCGGGGAACAATCAGCCCCAGCATTTT. The chain links TRBV2 to TRBJ1-5; D is uncertain. This CDR3 has 15 amino acids. Germline loops: CDR1 SNHLY, CDR2 FYNNEI. Deletions cut 5 bases from V and 3 bases from J, with 14 bases between.

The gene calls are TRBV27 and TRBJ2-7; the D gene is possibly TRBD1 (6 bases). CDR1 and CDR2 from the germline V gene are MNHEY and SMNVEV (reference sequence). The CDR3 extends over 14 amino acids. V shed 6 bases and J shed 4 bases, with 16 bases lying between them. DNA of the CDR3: TGTGCCAGCAGCCACAGGGTTCCGCGATACGAGCAGTACTTC. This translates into CASSHRVPRYEQYF.

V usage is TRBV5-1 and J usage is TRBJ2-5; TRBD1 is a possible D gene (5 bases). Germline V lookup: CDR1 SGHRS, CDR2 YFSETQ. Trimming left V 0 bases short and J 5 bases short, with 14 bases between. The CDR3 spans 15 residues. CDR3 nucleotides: TGCGCCAGCAGCTTGGTGGCAGGGTCGGTCGAGACCCAGTACTTC. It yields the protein CASSLVAGSVETQYF.